These 20 T cell receptor beta chains were sequenced from one sample in a study of beta chain features in type 1 diabetes. Whole-study results and caveats: For Type 1 diabetes patients, all four CD4+ subsets carried TCRB CDR3s that were moderately but significantly shorter.

Their cognate antigens are unknown. The investigators reverse transcribed all of the isolated RNA, so they sequenced expressed TCRB transcripts. Profiling relied on immunoSEQ multiplex PCR, and the TCRdb table lists in-frame clones only, not all of them. This table holds about 160,000 clones, 7.5% to 9.5% found once. Sequencing input: central memory CD4+ T cells from blood. These receptors all come from a young woman with type 1 diabetes.

This clone came up a few times. This rearrangement joins TRBV7-6 to TRBJ2-6; no clear D. Germline values: CDR1 SGHVS, CDR2 FNYEAQ. The CDR3 covers 18 residues. V was trimmed by 0 bases and J by 0 bases, leaving 12 bases between them. The DNA for the CDR3 is TGTGCCAGCAGCTTAGCAGCCAAGCGTTTCTCTGGGGCCAACGTCCTGACTTTC. Its protein is CASSLAAKRFSGANVLTF.

The sample holds a few counts of this clone. J is TRBJ2-5 and V is TRBV7-9, with D hard to call. The J call may be incorrect, as the DNA end agrees better with TRBJ2-7. The CDR3 consists of 13 residues. Germline-derived CDR1 and CDR2 are SEHNR and FQNEAQ (reference sequence). The CDR3 loop is CASSEWSNYEQYF. CDR3 in DNA: TGTGCCAGCAGCGAATGGTCAAACTACGAGCAGTACTTC.

V gene TRBV30 combines with J gene TRBJ1-3; D perhaps matches TRBD1 (6 bases). Germline assignment: CDR1 GTSNPN and CDR2 SVGIG (reference sequence). The ends were cut back, 7 bases at V and 4 bases at J, with 11 bases in the middle. The CDR3 has 12 amino acids. This CDR3 is CASGAGGNTIYF. DNA of the CDR3: TGTGCCTCAGGGGCAGGCGGAAACACCATATATTTT.

V usage is TRBV19 and J usage is TRBJ2-7, with a possible D match to TRBD1 (5 bases). Trimming shortened V by 2 bases and J by 2 bases, and 13 bases separated the two germline ends. This CDR3 is built from 15 residues. Germline V gene data show CDR1 as LNHDA and CDR2 as SQIVND (reference sequence). CDR3 nucleotide sequence: TGTGCCAGTAGTATAAAGAGAAAGGGGACCTACGAGCAGTACTTC. Amino acid sequence: CASSIKRKGTYEQYF.

In its sample, this clone was seen a few times. The chain joins TRBV4-3 to TRBJ2-3, with 7 bases lining up with TRBD1. V gave up 4 bases and J gave up 5 bases; unmatched junction bases: 9. This CDR3 comprises 15 residues. Per germline, CDR1 LGHNA and CDR2 YSLEER. The CDR3 DNA reads as TGCGCCAGCAGCCGAGACAGGGATGTGGGAGATACGCAGTATTTT. Translated: CASSRDRDVGDTQYF.

This clone was counted between two and nine times. The J gene is TRBJ2-5, the V gene TRBV4-2; tentatively, D is TRBD2 (5 bases). CDR1 and CDR2 (germline): LGHNA, YNFKEQ. The CDR3 spans 13 residues. Trimming left V 4 bases short and J 5 bases short, with 11 bases between. The CDR3 DNA sequence: TGTGCCAGCAGCCCCGGGGAGAGGGAGACCCAGTACTTC. Translated: CASSPGERETQYF.

This clone was observed a few times. This chain connects TRBV5-1 to TRBJ1-1; 8 bases match TRBD1. Germline CDR1 SGHRS, CDR2 YFSETQ. The junction had 2 bases not matched to a gene; V was cut back by 1 base and J by 3 bases. The CDR3 has 14 residues. The CDR3 DNA reads TGCGCCAGCAGCTTGTTACAGGGGGACACTGAAGCTTTCTTT. This encodes CASSLLQGDTEAFF.

This clone has just a few counts. The V gene is TRBV28, the J gene TRBJ2-1; D gene unclear. Germline loops: CDR1 MDHEN, CDR2 SYDVKM. With 6 bases removed from V and 5 bases from J, the gap between germline ends came to 14 bases. The CDR3 is made up of 14 amino acids. CDR3: CASSHPSLDNEQFF. The CDR3 DNA reads as TGTGCCAGCAGCCACCCGAGTCTAGACAATGAGCAGTTCTTC. The variable domain in full, completed from reference TRBV28 and TRBJ2-1, reads DVKVTQSSRYLVKRTGEKVFLECVQDMDHENMFWYRQDPGLGLRLIYFSYDVKMKEKGDIPEGYSVSREKKERFSLILESASTNQTSMYLCASSHPSLDNEQFFGPGTRLTVL.

This chain uses TRBV5-1 with TRBJ1-6, with D possibly being TRBD1 (6 bases). The CDR3 sequence is 16 residues long. From germline, CDR1 is SGHRS and CDR2 YFSETQ. V was shortened by 3 bases and J by 6 bases, with 16 bases between the two germline ends. The chain's CDR3 is CASSSTFGQINSPLHF. The CDR3 bases are TGCGCCAGCAGCTCAACCTTTGGACAGATTAATTCACCCCTCCACTTT.

The chain is built from TRBV21-1 and TRBJ2-7; the table's D call of TRBD2 was not tested on the DNA. TRBV21-1 is noted as a pseudogene. The CDR3 runs to 14 residues. CDR3 sequence (DNA): TGTGCCAGCAGCCTTATAGGGACTCTAGACGAGCAGTACTTC. It translates to CASSLIGTLDEQYF.

This clone was found a few times. This sample also contains other DNA sequences that code for the same CDR3. This chain links TRBV29-1 with TRBJ1-2, with D perhaps TRBD1 (5 bases). The CDR3 sequence is 14 residues long. The germline V gene has CDR1 SQVTM and CDR2 ANQGSEA. V was clipped by 0 bases and J by 4 bases, with 12 bases between them. The CDR3 protein is CSVEEAGGGYGYTF. The CDR3 nucleotides are TGCAGCGTTGAAGAAGCCGGGGGAGGCTATGGCTACACCTTC.

This clone turned up a few times. The rearrangement uses TRBV4-3 and TRBJ1-1; possibly TRBD1 for D (6 bases). The CDR3 length is 15 residues. Germline lookup yields CDR1 LGHNA and CDR2 YSLEER. The germline V and J ends were trimmed by 1 base and 1 base, with 10 bases remaining between them. The CDR3 protein is CASSQVPTGNTEAFF. Written as DNA, the CDR3 is TGCGCCAGCAGCCAAGTCCCGACAGGGAACACTGAAGCTTTCTTT.

The genes are TRBV30 and TRBJ1-5; 10 bases match TRBD1. Germline CDR1 GTSNPN, CDR2 SVGIG (reference sequence). This CDR3 is 15 amino acids long. V was pared by 5 bases and J by 8 bases, with 12 bases of the junction left unmatched. This chain's CDR3 is CAWGGKDRGGEPQHF. The CDR3 nucleotides read TGTGCCTGGGGTGGCAAGGACAGGGGGGGTGAGCCCCAGCATTTT.

The chain has TRBV2 and TRBJ1-2, with TRBD1 identical over 8 bases. The V gene end was trimmed by 4 bases and the J gene end by 6 bases; junction bases not matched to a gene: 4. Germline CDR1 reads SNHLY; CDR2 reads FYNNEI. The CDR3 is 13 amino acids. CDR3 DNA: TGTGCCAGCAGTGGGACAGGGTACGATGGCTACACCTTC. Amino acid sequence: CASSGTGYDGYTF.

This chain joins TRBV2 and TRBJ2-7; TRBD1 matches 8 bases. The CDR3 has 14 amino acids. The junction had 6 bases not matched to a gene; V was cut back by 6 bases and J by 2 bases. CDR1 is SNHLY, CDR2 FYNNEI, per germline. This CDR3 reads CASSADRGAYEQYF. CDR3 in DNA: TGTGCCAGCAGCGCTGACAGGGGTGCCTACGAGCAGTACTTC.

This clone came up a few times. The J gene is TRBJ1-1, the V gene TRBV6-5; the D gene is possibly TRBD1 (5 bases). V was clipped by 0 bases and J by 6 bases, with 14 bases between them. Germline CDR1 is MNHEY and CDR2 is SVGAGI. The CDR3 extends over 15 amino acids. The CDR3 is CASSYSIGGRAEAFF. The CDR3 DNA follows: TGTGCCAGCAGTTACTCGATCGGGGGGAGGGCTGAAGCTTTCTTT.

For the CDR3, the DNA is TGTGCCAGCAGCTTGTCGGCAGGGAAGTACTTC. Protein: CASSLSAGKYF. This sequence joins TRBV5-7 and TRBJ2-4; D is possibly TRBD1 (5 bases). TRBV5-7 is designated an ORF whose function remains uncertain. This CDR3 comprises 11 residues. V dropped 1 base and J dropped 14 bases, with 10 bases sitting between them.

The chain has TRBV11-3 and TRBJ1-5, with 8 nucleotides matching TRBD1. The germline V gene encodes CDR1 SGHNT and CDR2 YENEEA. The CDR3 is 14 amino acids. V was clipped by 5 bases and J by 3 bases; unmatched bases: 3. As DNA, the CDR3 is TGTGCCAGCAGCCTGGGACAGGTCAATCAGCCCCAGCATTTT. Its protein product is CASSLGQVNQPQHF.

The chain combines TRBV14 with TRBJ1-2, with 7 bases lining up with TRBD1. The CDR3 loop spans 13 amino acids. J was trimmed by 6 bases and V by 4 bases; bases with no gene match: 5. Germline assignment: CDR1 SGHDN and CDR2 FVKESK. CDR3 nucleotides: TGTGCCAGCAGCCCCAGACAGGGTCATGGCTACACCTTC. Its translation is CASSPRQGHGYTF.

The rearrangement links TRBV2 to TRBJ2-1; maybe TRBD1 (5 bases). The CDR3 totals 11 residues. In germline, CDR1 is SNHLY, CDR2 FYNNEI. Trimming left V 7 bases short and J 12 bases short, with 13 bases between. This chain's CDR3 is CASKLTQVQFF. In DNA form, the CDR3 reads TGTGCCAGCAAGCTAACACAGGTGCAGTTCTTC.